These 26 T cell receptor beta chains originate from one sample sequenced in a study of blood T cell repertoires in COVID-19. Generated by immunoSEQ multiplex PCR, the TCRdb table keeps only in-frame clones and is missing some. The sample includes approximately 290,000 clones, around 89% of them seen just once. The sample was peripheral blood. The receptor source for this set is a man aged 30 to 45 with acute or convalescent COVID-19.

The J gene is TRBJ2-6, the V gene TRBV28; D might be TRBD1 (5 bases). Germline-derived CDR1 and CDR2 are MDHEN and SYDVKM. The CDR3 has 17 residues. The germline V and J ends were trimmed by 2 bases and 0 bases, with 11 bases remaining between them. The CDR3 region has the DNA TGTGCCAGCAGTTTAACAGGAGCCATCTCTGGGGCCAACGTCCTGACTTTC. This gives the protein CASSLTGAISGANVLTF. Full variable domain (rest looked up from reference TRBV28 and TRBJ2-6): DVKVTQSSRYLVKRTGEKVFLECVQDMDHENMFWYRQDPGLGLRLIYFSYDVKMKEKGDIPEGYSVSREKKERFSLILESASTNQTSMYLCASSLTGAISGANVLTFGAGSRLTVL.

The CDR3 is CASSTGTAVYGYTF. DNA for the CDR3: TGCGCCAGCAGCACTGGGACAGCCGTCTATGGCTACACCTTC. This chain joins TRBV5-1 and TRBJ1-2, with 7 bases that match TRBD1. There are 14 residues in the CDR3. V lost 4 bases and J lost 4; bases outside the gene matches: 7. CDR1 is SGHRS and CDR2 is YFSETQ in the germline V gene.

The rearrangement links TRBV6-2 or TRBV6-3 to TRBJ1-2, with TRBD1 identical over 11 bases. V lost 3 bases to trimming and J lost 5 bases; unmatched junction nucleotides: 5. In germline, CDR1 is MNHEY, CDR2 SVGEGT. This CDR3 is built from 15 residues. The CDR3 reads CASSYGQGARYGYTF. The CDR3 DNA sequence: TGTGCCAGCAGTTATGGACAGGGGGCCCGATATGGCTACACCTTC.

V and J are TRBV10-2 and TRBJ2-7; no clear D. Trimming removed 4 bases at V and 6 bases at J, with 10 bases between. The CDR3 loop spans 12 amino acids. Germline values: CDR1 WSHSY, CDR2 SAAADI. The CDR3 sequence: CASSVSGGEQYF. CDR3 DNA sequence: TGCGCCAGCAGTGTTTCCGGTGGCGAGCAGTACTTC.

The chain recombines TRBV18 with TRBJ1-1, with D possibly matching TRBD1 (6 bases). Looked up from germline, CDR1 is KGHSH and CDR2 is LQKENI. V was cut by 6 bases and J by 0 bases, with 8 bases left in between. This CDR3 has 13 residues. The CDR3 loop is CASSRDMNTEAFF. The CDR3 DNA is TGTGCCAGCTCCCGGGACATGAACACTGAAGCTTTCTTT.

V gene TRBV30 combines with J gene TRBJ1-3; perhaps TRBD1 as D (6 bases). The CDR3 spans 14 residues. V was cut by 4 bases and J by 4 bases, with 14 bases left in between. CDR1 is GTSNPN and CDR2 is SVGIG in the germline V gene (reference sequence). CDR3 nucleotides: TGTGCCTGGAAATATCGGGGGGGCGGAAACACCATATATTTT. Translated: CAWKYRGGGNTIYF.

The chain carries TRBV5-1 and TRBJ1-3; D unclear. Per the germline V gene, CDR1 is SGHRS and CDR2 is YFSETQ. Trimming cost V 4 bases and J 2 bases, with 13 bases left between them. CDR3 size: 15 residues. Here the CDR3 DNA reads TGCGCCAGCAGCCCCACACCTGAGGCTGGAAACACCATATATTTT. As protein: CASSPTPEAGNTIYF.

CDR3 residues: CASGLVIGTQYNEQFF. In nucleotides, the CDR3 is TGTGCTAGTGGTTTGGTCATTGGCACGCAATACAATGAGCAGTTCTTC. The chain carries TRBV12-5 and TRBJ2-1, with unresolved D. This CDR3 has 16 residues. Germline V gene sequence: CDR1 LGHNT, CDR2 FRNRAP. Trimming stripped 0 bases from V and 4 bases from J, with 13 bases between. The full variable domain, with the rest looked up from reference TRBV12-5 and TRBJ2-1, is DARVTQTPRHKVTEMGQEVTMRCQPILGHNTVFWYRQTMMQGLELLAYFRNRAPLDDSGMPKDRFSAEMPDATLATLKIQPSEPRDSAVYFCASGLVIGTQYNEQFFGPGTRLTVL.

The rearrangement uses TRBV10-1 and TRBJ2-1; TRBD2 aligns across 12 bases. Germline-derived CDR1 and CDR2 are WNHNN and SYGVQD (reference sequence). The CDR3 extends over 17 amino acids. Trimming took 4 bases from V and 0 from J; bases not matched to a gene: 4. The CDR3 DNA reads as TGCGCCAGCAGTGGCGGGACTAGCGGGCCCTCCTACAATGAGCAGTTCTTC. Encoded protein: CASSGGTSGPSYNEQFF.

V usage is TRBV2 and J usage is TRBJ1-1, with 7 bases fitting TRBD1. Germline V gene lookup returns CDR1 SNHLY and CDR2 FYNNEI. The CDR3 contains 13 residues. The J segment lost 8 bases and the V segment lost 6 bases, leaving 9 bases of the junction unmatched. The CDR3 is CASRKQGLWEAFF. The CDR3 DNA reads TGTGCCAGCAGGAAACAGGGGCTCTGGGAAGCTTTCTTT.

This clone has a single count. J is TRBJ1-1 and V is TRBV19; D uncertain. Germline assignment: CDR1 LNHDA and CDR2 SQIVND (reference sequence). CDR3 length: 12 residues. Trimming cost V 4 bases and J 5 bases, with 8 bases left between them. CDR3 sequence reads: CASSTPRTEAFF. Written as DNA, the CDR3 is TGTGCCAGTAGTACCCCCCGGACTGAAGCTTTCTTT.

This clone was recorded only once. The chain employs TRBV24-1 and TRBJ1-1; D is ambiguous. Germline-derived CDR1 and CDR2 are KGHDR and SFDVKD. The V and J ends lost 5 bases and 1 base respectively, with 4 bases between them. The CDR3 extends over 12 amino acids. The CDR3 loop is CATSARNTEAFF. For the CDR3, the DNA is TGTGCCACCAGTGCCCGGAACACTGAAGCTTTCTTT.

The chain uses TRBV7-2 and TRBJ1-5; TRBD1 is a possible D gene (5 bases). This CDR3 contains 14 residues. Germline CDR1 is SGHTA and CDR2 is FQGNSA. V lost 5 bases, J lost 0 bases, and 8 bases lay in between. The CDR3 here is CASSIDSSNQPQHF. CDR3 nucleotides: TGTGCCAGCAGCATTGACAGTAGCAATCAGCCCCAGCATTTT. Filled out from reference TRBV7-2 and TRBJ1-5, the complete variable domain reads GAGVSQSPSNKVTEKGKDVELRCDPISGHTALYWYRQSLGQGLEFLIYFQGNSAPDKSGLPSDRFSAERTGGSVSTLTIQRTQQEDSAVYLCASSIDSSNQPQHFGDGTRLSIL.

This chain links TRBV5-1 with TRBJ1-6; possibly TRBD1 for D (6 bases). Trimming removed 4 bases from V and 7 bases from J, with 15 bases in between. Germline loops: CDR1 SGHRS, CDR2 YFSETQ. The CDR3 covers 15 residues. The CDR3 protein is CASSPDGQLNSPLHF. For the CDR3, the DNA is TGCGCCAGCAGCCCGGACGGACAGCTCAATTCACCCCTCCACTTT. Combining the CDR3 with reference TRBV5-1 and TRBJ1-6 gives the whole variable domain KAGVTQTPRYLIKTRGQQVTLSCSPISGHRSVSWYQQTPGQGLQFLFEYFSETQRNKGNFPGRFSGRQFSNSRSEMNVSTLELGDSALYLCASSPDGQLNSPLHFGNGTRLTVT.

V gene TRBV30 combines with J gene TRBJ1-2, with a tentative D call TRBD1 (6 bases). Germline-derived CDR1 and CDR2 are GTSNPN and SVGIG (reference sequence). The CDR3 loop spans 15 amino acids. V was clipped by 6 bases and J by 4 bases, with 21 bases between them. This chain's CDR3 is CACPVWGHTSYGYTF. For the CDR3, the DNA is TGTGCCTGTCCGGTTTGGGGACACACATCCTATGGCTACACCTTC.

The V and J genes are TRBV10-3 and TRBJ2-2, with TRBD1 matching 7 bases. Germline trimming cut 10 bases from V and 5 bases from J; bases unmatched to any gene: 7. Germline lookup yields CDR1 ENHRY and CDR2 SYGVKD. The CDR3 spans 13 residues. The CDR3 sequence: CATNRGGTGELFF. The CDR3, as DNA: TGTGCCACCAACAGGGGCGGGACCGGGGAGCTGTTTTTT.

The chain recombines TRBV7-3 with TRBJ2-5; D is perhaps TRBD2 (6 bases). The CDR3 runs to 16 residues. The V end was cut by 5 bases, the J end by 5 bases, with 21 bases between. Germline loops: CDR1 SGHTA, CDR2 FQGTGA. The CDR3 protein is CASSPGYGAGLETQYF. The DNA for the CDR3 is TGTGCCAGCAGCCCCGGTTATGGGGCGGGGCTCGAGACCCAGTACTTC. The full variable domain, completed using reference TRBV7-3 and TRBJ2-5, is GAGVSQTPSNKVTEKGKYVELRCDPISGHTALYWYRQSLGQGPEFLIYFQGTGAADDSGLPNDRFFAVRPEGSVSTLKIQRTERGDSAVYLCASSPGYGAGLETQYFGPGTRLLVL.

The chain recombines TRBV28 with TRBJ1-5; D may be TRBD1 (5 bases). Trimming left V 6 bases short and J 2 bases short, with 14 bases between. The CDR3 spans 15 residues. CDR1 MDHEN and CDR2 SYDVKM come from the germline V gene. The CDR3 here is CASRSRGAGNQPQHF. CDR3 nucleotide sequence: TGTGCCAGCAGGTCCCGCGGGGCGGGCAATCAGCCCCAGCATTTT. The full variable domain, its missing parts supplied by reference TRBV28 and TRBJ1-5, is DVKVTQSSRYLVKRTGEKVFLECVQDMDHENMFWYRQDPGLGLRLIYFSYDVKMKEKGDIPEGYSVSREKKERFSLILESASTNQTSMYLCASRSRGAGNQPQHFGDGTRLSIL.

The V gene is TRBV28, the J gene TRBJ1-2, with D possibly being TRBD1 (5 bases). The V end lost 6 bases, the J end lost 7 bases, and 12 bases lay between the germline ends. CDR1 is MDHEN, CDR2 SYDVKM, per germline. CDR3 length equals 12 residues. As DNA, the CDR3 is TGTGCCAGCAGGGAGGGAGGGGTTGGCTACACCTTC. Protein: CASREGGVGYTF.

In the case of this clone: Other DNA sequences within the sample encode an identical CDR3. The chain joins TRBV5-1 to TRBJ2-1; TRBD2 aligns across 12 bases. The CDR3 totals 15 residues. J was trimmed by 6 bases and V by 0 bases; bases with no gene match: 1. Germline V lookup: CDR1 SGHRS, CDR2 YFSETQ. The CDR3 loop is CASSLGLAGVNEQFF. CDR3 in DNA: TGCGCCAGCAGCTTGGGACTAGCGGGAGTCAATGAGCAGTTCTTC.

The chain couples TRBV28 to TRBJ2-4; possible D gene TRBD1, 5 bases. The germline V and J ends were trimmed by 4 bases and 2 bases, with 9 bases remaining between them. The CDR3 covers 14 residues. Germline V gene sequence: CDR1 MDHEN, CDR2 SYDVKM. The CDR3 region has the DNA TGTGCCAGCAGTTCTAGGGGATCCAAAAACATTCAGTACTTC. Its translation: CASSSRGSKNIQYF.

This clone was seen a few times. The rearrangement uses TRBV5-6 and TRBJ1-1; D is ambiguous. V lost 0 bases and J lost 6, with 9 bases in between. CDR1 and CDR2 from the germline V gene are SGHDT and YYEEEE. The CDR3 runs to 13 residues. In DNA form, the CDR3 reads TGTGCCAGCAGCTTGGTCGGTTTCGCTGAAGCTTTCTTT. It specifies CASSLVGFAEAFF.

The chain joins TRBV7-8 to TRBJ2-2; 9 positions match TRBD1. There are 15 residues in the CDR3. With V trimmed by 5 bases and J by 7 bases, 8 bases remained unmatched. The V gene's germline CDR1 is SGHVS and CDR2 FQNEAQ. This CDR3 is CASSKRTGAVGELFF. CDR3 sequence (DNA): TGTGCCAGCAGCAAGAGGACAGGGGCGGTCGGGGAGCTGTTTTTT.

CDR3 sequence: CASSYSRSGRRETQYF. CDR3 nucleotide sequence: TGTGCCAGCAGTTACTCGCGTAGCGGGAGAAGAGAGACCCAGTACTTC. The chain uses TRBV6-2 or TRBV6-3 and TRBJ2-5; 9 positions match TRBD2. The CDR3 covers 16 residues. With V trimmed by 0 bases and J by 4 bases, 6 bases remained unmatched. Germline V gene sequence: CDR1 MNHEY, CDR2 SVGEGT.

J is TRBJ2-5 and V is TRBV7-3; possibly TRBD2 for D (5 bases). V lost 6 bases and J lost 7, with 18 bases in between. Germline CDR1 is SGHTA and CDR2 is FQGTGA. The CDR3 is made up of 14 amino acids. DNA of the CDR3: TGTGCCAGCAGTCCGATAGCGTCGTCTGGGACCCAGTACTTC. It encodes CASSPIASSGTQYF. The entire variable domain, with the rest obtained from reference TRBV7-3 and TRBJ2-5, is as follows: GAGVSQTPSNKVTEKGKYVELRCDPISGHTALYWYRQSLGQGPEFLIYFQGTGAADDSGLPNDRFFAVRPEGSVSTLKIQRTERGDSAVYLCASSPIASSGTQYFGPGTRLLVL.

The V and J genes are TRBV12-3 or TRBV12-4 and TRBJ2-2; D gene uncertain. The CDR3 consists of 11 residues. The V end was cut by 5 bases, the J end by 6 bases, with 4 bases between. The CDR3 protein is CASSQAGELFF. CDR3 sequence (DNA): TGTGCCAGCAGTCAGGCCGGGGAGCTGTTTTTT.